What follows are 3 T cell receptor beta chains derived from one specimen sequenced in a study of chemoradiotherapy in HPV16-positive cancers. Libraries were prepared by immunoSEQ multiplex PCR; TCRdb keeps only in-frame clonotypes and omits some of them. The table lists about 12,000 clones, around 86% of them singletons, with 4.5% to 7% in the top ten. Sequenced material: blood, taken from a patient who underwent chemoradiotherapy. Receptors were obtained from a human donor with HPV-associated anogenital cancer.

The rearrangement links TRBV2 to TRBJ2-7; TRBD1 agrees at 7 bases. Germline CDR1 and CDR2: SNHLY and FYNNEI. J lost 3 bases, V lost 8 bases, and 7 bases had no gene match. The CDR3 is 13 residues long. CDR3 in amino acids: CASSEGAVYEQYV. CDR3 bases: TGTGCCAGCTCCGAGGGGGCGGTCTACGAGCAGTACGTC.

The V call is TRBV5-1, the J call TRBJ2-3; D might be TRBD1 or TRBD2, each matching 7 bases. The CDR3 contains 15 residues. The germline V gene has CDR1 SGHRS and CDR2 YFSETQ. Trimming took off 3 bases at V and 3 bases at J, with 14 bases between the two ends. CDR3: CASSSGLQGTDTQYF. CDR3 nucleotide sequence: TGCGCCAGCAGCTCGGGACTACAGGGGACAGATACGCAGTATTTT.

The DNA for the CDR3 is TGTGCCAGCAGTGAAGAGAGGCTAAATGAGCAGTTCTTC. Translating gives CASSEERLNEQFF. V gene TRBV6-1 combines with J gene TRBJ2-1; D remains ambiguous. The V gene's germline CDR1 is MNHNS and CDR2 SASEGT. Trimming shortened V by 1 base and J by 7 bases, and 8 bases separated the two germline ends. The CDR3 is made up of 13 amino acids.